This T cell receptor (beta chain) was sequenced during a study of glioma-infiltrating T cells after dendritic cell vaccination. The method was immunoSEQ multiplex PCR; TCRdb's version includes in-frame clones alone and lacks a portion of them. This sample carries about 92,000 clones, about nine tenths of them seen once, and the ten largest clones take around 14%. This receptor was taken from a human donor with glioblastoma. Sample: blood, taken before dendritic cell vaccination.

The CDR3 region is CASSTTSGRTNTGELFF. In DNA, the CDR3 is TGTGCCAGTAGTACGACTAGCGGGAGGACGAACACCGGGGAGCTGTTTTTT. The chain joins TRBV19 to TRBJ2-2, with TRBD2 matching over 13 bases. After removal of 4 bases from V and 0 bases from J, the junction contained 2 bases not matched to a gene. CDR1 is LNHDA and CDR2 is SQIVND in the germline V gene (reference sequence). The CDR3 has 17 amino acids.